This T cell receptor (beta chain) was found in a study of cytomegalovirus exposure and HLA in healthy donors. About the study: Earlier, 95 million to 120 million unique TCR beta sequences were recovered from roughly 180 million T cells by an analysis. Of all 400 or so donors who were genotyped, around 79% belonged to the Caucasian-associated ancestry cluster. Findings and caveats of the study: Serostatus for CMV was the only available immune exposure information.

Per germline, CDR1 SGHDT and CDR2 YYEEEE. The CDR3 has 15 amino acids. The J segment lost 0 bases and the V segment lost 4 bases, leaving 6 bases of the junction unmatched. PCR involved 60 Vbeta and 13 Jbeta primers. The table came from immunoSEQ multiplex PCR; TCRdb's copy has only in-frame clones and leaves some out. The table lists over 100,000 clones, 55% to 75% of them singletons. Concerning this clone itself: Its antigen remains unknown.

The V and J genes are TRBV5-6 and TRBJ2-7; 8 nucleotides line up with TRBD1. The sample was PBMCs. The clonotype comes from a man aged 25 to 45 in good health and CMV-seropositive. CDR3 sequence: CASSGDRGLSYEQYF. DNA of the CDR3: TGTGCCAGCAGCGGAGACAGGGGTCTCTCCTACGAGCAGTACTTC.